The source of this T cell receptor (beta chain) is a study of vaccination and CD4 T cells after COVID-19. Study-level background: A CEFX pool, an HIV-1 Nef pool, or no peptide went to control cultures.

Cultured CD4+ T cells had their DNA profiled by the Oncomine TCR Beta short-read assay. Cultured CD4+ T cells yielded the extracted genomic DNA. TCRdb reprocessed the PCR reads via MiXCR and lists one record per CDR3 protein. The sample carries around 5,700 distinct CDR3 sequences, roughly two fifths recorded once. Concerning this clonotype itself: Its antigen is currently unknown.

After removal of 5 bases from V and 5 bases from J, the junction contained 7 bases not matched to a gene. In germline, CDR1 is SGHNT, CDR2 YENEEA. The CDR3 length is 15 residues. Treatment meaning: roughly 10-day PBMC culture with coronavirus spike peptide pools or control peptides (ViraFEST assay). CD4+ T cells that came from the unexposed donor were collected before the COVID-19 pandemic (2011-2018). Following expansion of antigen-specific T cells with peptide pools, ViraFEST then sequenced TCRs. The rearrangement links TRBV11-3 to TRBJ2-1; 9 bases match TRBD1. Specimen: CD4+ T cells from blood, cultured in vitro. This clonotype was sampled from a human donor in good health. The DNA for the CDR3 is TGTGCCAGCAGCCCTCGGGACAGGGAGGACAATGAGCAGTTCTTC. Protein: CASSPRDREDNEQFF.